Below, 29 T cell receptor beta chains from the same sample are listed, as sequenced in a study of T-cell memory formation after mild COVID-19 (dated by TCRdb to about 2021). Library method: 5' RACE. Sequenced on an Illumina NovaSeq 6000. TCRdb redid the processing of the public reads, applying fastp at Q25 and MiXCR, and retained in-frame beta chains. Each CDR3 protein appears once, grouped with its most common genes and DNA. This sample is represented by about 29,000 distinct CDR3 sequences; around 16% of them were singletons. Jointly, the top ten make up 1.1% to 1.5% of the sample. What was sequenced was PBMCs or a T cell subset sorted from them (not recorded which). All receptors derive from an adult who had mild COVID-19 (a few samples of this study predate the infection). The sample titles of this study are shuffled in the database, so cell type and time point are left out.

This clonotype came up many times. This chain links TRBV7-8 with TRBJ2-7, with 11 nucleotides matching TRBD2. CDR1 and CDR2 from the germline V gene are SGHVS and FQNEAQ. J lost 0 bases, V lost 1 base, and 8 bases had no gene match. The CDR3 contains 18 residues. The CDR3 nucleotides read TGTGCCAGCAGCTTAGGAACAACGACTAGCGGGACCTCCTACGAGCAGTACTTC. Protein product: CASSLGTTTSGTSYEQYF.

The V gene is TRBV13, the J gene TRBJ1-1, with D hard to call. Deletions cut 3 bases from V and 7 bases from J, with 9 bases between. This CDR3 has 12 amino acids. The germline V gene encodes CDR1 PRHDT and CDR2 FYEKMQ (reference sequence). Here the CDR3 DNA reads TGTGCCAGCAGCTTTCAGTTGAATGAAGCTTTCTTT. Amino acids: CASSFQLNEAFF.

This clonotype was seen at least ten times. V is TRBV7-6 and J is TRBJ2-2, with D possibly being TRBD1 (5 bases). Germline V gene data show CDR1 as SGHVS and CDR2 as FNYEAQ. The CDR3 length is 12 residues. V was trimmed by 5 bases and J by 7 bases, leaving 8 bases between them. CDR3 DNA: TGTGCCAGCAGCCCCAGGGACGGGGAGCTGTTTTTT. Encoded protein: CASSPRDGELFF. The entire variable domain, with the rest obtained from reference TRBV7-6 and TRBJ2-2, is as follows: GAGVSQSPRYKVTKRGQDVALRCDPISGHVSLYWYRQALGQGPEFLTYFNYEAQQDKSGLPNDRFSAERPEGSISTLTIQRTEQRDSAMYRCASSPRDGELFFGEGSRLTVL.

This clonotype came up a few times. CDR3 DNA: TGTGCCAGCAAGGGACAGACACTACTTAGCACAGATACGCAGTATTTT. Its translation is CASKGQTLLSTDTQYF. The V and J genes are TRBV2 and TRBJ2-3; 7 nucleotides agree with TRBD1. Looked up from germline, CDR1 is SNHLY and CDR2 is FYNNEI. V was pared by 7 bases and J by 0 bases, with 10 bases of the junction left unmatched. This CDR3 region has 16 residues.

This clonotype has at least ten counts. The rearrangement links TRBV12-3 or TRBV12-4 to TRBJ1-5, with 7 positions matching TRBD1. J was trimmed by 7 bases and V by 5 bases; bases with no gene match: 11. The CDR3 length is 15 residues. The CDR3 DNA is TGTGCCAGCAGTAAGGTGACAGGGTCTGACCAGCCCCAGCATTTT. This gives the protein CASSKVTGSDQPQHF.

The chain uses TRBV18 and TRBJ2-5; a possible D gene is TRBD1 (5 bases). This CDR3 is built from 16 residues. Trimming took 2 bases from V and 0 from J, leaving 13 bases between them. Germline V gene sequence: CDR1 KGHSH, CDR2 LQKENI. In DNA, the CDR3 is TGTGCCAGCTCACCAGCGGCAGGGCAGTACCAAGAGACCCAGTACTTC. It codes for CASSPAAGQYQETQYF.

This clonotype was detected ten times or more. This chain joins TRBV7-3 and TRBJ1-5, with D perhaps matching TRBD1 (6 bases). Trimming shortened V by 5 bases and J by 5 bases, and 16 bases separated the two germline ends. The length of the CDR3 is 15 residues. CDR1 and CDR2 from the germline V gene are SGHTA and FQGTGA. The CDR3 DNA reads TGTGCCAGCAGCCCAGTAAAGGGGGGTTATCAGCCCCAGCATTTT. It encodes CASSPVKGGYQPQHF.

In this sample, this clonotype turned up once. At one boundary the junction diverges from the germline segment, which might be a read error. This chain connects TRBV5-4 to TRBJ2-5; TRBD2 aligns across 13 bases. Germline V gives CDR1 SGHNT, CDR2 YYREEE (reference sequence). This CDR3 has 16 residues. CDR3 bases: TGTGCCAGCAGCCTAGGACTAGCGGGGGTAGTGGAGACCCCGTACTTC. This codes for CASSLGLAGVVETPYF.

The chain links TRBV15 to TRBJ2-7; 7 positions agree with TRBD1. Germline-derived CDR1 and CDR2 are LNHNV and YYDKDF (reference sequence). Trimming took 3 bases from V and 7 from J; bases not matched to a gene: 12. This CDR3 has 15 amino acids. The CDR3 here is CATSSISNRGSEQYF. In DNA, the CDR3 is TGTGCCACCAGCAGCATATCGAACAGGGGTTCAGAGCAGTACTTC.

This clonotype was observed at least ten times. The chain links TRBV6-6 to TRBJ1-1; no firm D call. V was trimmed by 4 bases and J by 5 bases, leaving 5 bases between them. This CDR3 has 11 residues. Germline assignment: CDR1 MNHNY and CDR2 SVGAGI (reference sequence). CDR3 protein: CASSLVTEAFF. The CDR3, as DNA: TGTGCCAGCAGTTTAGTGACTGAAGCTTTCTTT.

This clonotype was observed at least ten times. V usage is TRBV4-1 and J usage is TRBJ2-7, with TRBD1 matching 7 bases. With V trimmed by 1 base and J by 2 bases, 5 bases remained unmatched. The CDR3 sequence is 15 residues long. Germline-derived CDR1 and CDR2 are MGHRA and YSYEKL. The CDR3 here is CASSQAPGQAYEQYF. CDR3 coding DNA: TGCGCCAGCAGCCAAGCCCCTGGACAGGCCTACGAGCAGTACTTC.

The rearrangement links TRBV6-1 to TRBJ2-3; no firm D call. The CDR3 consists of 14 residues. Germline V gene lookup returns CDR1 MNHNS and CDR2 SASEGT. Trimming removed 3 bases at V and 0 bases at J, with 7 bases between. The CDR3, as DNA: TGTGCCAGCAGTGATTCTTACAGCACAGATACGCAGTATTTT. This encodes CASSDSYSTDTQYF.

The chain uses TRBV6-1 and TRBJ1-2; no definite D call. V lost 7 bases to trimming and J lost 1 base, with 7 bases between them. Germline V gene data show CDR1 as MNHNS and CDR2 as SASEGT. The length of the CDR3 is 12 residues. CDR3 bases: TGTGCCAGCAATGAGTATAACTATGGCTACACCTTC. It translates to CASNEYNYGYTF.

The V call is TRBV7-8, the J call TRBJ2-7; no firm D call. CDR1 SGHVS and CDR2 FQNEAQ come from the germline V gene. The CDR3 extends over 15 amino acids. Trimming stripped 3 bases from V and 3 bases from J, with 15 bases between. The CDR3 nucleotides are TGTGCCAGCAGCTTTACTGTAGGCGTAAACTACGAGCAGTACTTC. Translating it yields CASSFTVGVNYEQYF. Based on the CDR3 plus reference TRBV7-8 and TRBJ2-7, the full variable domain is GAGVSQSPRYKVAKRGQDVALRCDPISGHVSLFWYQQALGQGPEFLTYFQNEAQLDKSGLPSDRFFAERPEGSVSTLKIQRTQQEDSAVYLCASSFTVGVNYEQYFGPGTRLTVT.

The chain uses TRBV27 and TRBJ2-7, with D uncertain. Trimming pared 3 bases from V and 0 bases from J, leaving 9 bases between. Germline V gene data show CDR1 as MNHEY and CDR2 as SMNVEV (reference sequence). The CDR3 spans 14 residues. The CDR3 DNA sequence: TGTGCCAGCAGTTTTAAGGGCTACTCCTACGAGCAGTACTTC. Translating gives CASSFKGYSYEQYF.

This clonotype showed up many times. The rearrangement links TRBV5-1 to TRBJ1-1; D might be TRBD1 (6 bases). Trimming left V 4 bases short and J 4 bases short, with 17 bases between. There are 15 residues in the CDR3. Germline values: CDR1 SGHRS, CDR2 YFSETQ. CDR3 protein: CASSLQGFGSTEAFF. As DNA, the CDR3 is TGCGCCAGCAGCCTACAGGGTTTCGGGTCCACTGAAGCTTTCTTT.

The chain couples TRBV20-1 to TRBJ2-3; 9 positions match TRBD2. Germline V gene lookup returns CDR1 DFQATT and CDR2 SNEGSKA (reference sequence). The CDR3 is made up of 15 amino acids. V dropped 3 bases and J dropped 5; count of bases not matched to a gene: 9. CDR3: CSASPSSGTVDTQYF. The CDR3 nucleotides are TGCAGTGCTAGCCCCTCTAGCGGGACGGTAGATACGCAGTATTTT.

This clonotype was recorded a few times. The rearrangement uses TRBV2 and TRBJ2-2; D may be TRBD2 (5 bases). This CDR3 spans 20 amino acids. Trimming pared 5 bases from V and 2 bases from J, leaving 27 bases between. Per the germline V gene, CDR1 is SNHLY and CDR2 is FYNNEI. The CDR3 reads CASSILGSPLYIENTGELFF. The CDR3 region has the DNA TGTGCCAGCAGTATTCTAGGGAGCCCATTATACATAGAAAACACCGGGGAGCTGTTTTTT.

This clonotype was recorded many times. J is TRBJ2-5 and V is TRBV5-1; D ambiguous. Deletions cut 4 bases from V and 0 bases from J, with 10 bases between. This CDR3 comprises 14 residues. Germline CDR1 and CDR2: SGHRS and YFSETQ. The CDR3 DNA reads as TGCGCCAGCAGCCCACGCGCTAACCAAGAGACCCAGTACTTC. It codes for CASSPRANQETQYF.

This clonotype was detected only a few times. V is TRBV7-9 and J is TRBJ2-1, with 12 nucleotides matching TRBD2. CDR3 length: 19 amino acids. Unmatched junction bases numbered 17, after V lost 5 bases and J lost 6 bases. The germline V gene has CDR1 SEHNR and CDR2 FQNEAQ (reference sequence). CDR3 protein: CASSPLTSGSVTKTNEQFF. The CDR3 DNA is TGTGCCAGCAGCCCCTTGACTAGCGGGAGCGTCACCAAAACCAATGAGCAGTTCTTC.

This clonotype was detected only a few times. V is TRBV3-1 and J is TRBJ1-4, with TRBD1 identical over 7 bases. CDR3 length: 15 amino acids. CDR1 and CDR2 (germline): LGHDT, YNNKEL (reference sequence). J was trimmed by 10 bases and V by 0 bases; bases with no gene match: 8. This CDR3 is CASSQEGDRQGKLFF. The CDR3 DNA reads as TGTGCCAGCAGCCAAGAGGGGGACAGACAGGGAAAACTGTTTTTT.

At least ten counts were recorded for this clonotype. The CDR3 spells CASSPQGQGWQFEQFF. CDR3 DNA sequence: TGTGCCAGCTCACCACAGGGACAGGGGTGGCAGTTTGAGCAGTTCTTC. This chain uses TRBV18 with TRBJ2-1; 10 bases line up with TRBD1. Germline V lookup: CDR1 KGHSH, CDR2 LQKENI. The CDR3 runs to 16 residues. Losses at the gene ends were 1 base for V and 9 bases for J; bases not matched to a gene: 9.

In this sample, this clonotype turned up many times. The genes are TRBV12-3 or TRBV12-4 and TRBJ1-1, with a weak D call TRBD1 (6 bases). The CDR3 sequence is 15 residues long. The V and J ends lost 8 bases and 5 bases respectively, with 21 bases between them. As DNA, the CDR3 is TGTGCCAGCCAAGTCGGGGGGCCTGGCGGGACTGAAGCTTTCTTT. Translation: CASQVGGPGGTEAFF.

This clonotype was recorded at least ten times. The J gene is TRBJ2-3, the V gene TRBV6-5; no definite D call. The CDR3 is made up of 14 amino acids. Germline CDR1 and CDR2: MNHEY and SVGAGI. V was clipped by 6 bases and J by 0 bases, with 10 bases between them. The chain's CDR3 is CASSVRRSTDTQYF. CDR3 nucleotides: TGTGCCAGCAGCGTCCGGCGAAGCACAGATACGCAGTATTTT.

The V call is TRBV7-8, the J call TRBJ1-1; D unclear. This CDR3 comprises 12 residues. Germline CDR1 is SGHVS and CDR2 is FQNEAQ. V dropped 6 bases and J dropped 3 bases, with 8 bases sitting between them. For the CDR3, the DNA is TGTGCCAGCAGAGAGGAGTACACTGAAGCTTTCTTT. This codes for CASREEYTEAFF.

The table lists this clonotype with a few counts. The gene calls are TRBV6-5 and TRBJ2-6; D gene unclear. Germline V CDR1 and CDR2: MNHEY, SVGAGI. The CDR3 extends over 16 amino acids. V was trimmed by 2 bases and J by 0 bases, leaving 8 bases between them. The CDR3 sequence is CASSYGPPSGANVLTF. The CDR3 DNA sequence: TGTGCCAGCAGTTACGGGCCCCCCTCTGGGGCCAACGTCCTGACTTTC.

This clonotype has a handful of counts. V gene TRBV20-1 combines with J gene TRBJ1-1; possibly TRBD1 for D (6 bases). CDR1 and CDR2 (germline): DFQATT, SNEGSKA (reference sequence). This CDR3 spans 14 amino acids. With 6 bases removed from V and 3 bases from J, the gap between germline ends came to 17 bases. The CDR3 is CSASDPGADTEAFF. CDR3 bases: TGCAGTGCCAGCGATCCAGGGGCTGACACTGAAGCTTTCTTT.

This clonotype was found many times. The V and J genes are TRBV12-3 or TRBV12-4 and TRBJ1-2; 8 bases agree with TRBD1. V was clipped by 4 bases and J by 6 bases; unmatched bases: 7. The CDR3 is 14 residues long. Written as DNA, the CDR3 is TGTGCCAGCAGTTGGAGCAAGACAGGGGATGGCTACACCTTC. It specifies CASSWSKTGDGYTF.

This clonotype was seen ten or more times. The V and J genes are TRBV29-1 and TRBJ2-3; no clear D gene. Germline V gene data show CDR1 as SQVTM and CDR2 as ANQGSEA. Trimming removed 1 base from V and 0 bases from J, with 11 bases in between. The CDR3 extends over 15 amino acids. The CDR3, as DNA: TGCAGCGTTGAAGTACGGTGGGAAAGCACAGATACGCAGTATTTT. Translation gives CSVEVRWESTDTQYF.